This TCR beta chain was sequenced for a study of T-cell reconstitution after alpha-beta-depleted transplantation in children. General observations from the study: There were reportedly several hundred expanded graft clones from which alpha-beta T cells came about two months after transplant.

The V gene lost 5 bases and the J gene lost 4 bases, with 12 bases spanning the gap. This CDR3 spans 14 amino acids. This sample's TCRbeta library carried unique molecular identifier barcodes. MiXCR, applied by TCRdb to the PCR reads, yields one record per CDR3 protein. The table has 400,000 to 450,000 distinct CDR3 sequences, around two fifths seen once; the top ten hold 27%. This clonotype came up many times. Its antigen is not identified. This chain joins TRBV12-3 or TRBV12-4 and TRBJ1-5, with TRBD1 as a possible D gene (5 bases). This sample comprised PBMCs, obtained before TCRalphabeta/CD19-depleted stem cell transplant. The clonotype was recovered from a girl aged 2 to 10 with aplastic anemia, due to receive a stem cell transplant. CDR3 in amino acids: CASSAETVNQPQHF. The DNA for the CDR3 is TGTGCCAGCAGTGCGGAGACAGTTAATCAGCCCCAGCATTTT.